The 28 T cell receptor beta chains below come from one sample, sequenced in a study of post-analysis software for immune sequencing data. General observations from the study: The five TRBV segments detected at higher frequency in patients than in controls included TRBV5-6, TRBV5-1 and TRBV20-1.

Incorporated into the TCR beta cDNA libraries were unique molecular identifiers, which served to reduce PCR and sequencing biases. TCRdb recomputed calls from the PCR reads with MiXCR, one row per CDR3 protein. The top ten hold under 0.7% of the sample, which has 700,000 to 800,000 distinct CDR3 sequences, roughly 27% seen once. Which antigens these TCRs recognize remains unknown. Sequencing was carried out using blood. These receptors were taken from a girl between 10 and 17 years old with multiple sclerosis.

The CDR3 reads CASSFPGTGNSPLHF. CDR3 DNA: TGTGCCAGCAGTTTCCCTGGGACTGGGAATTCACCCCTCCACTTT. The rearrangement links TRBV28 to TRBJ1-6; a possible D gene is TRBD1 (5 bases). V was clipped by 3 bases and J by 7 bases, with 13 bases between them. There are 15 residues in the CDR3. Germline lookup yields CDR1 MDHEN and CDR2 SYDVKM.

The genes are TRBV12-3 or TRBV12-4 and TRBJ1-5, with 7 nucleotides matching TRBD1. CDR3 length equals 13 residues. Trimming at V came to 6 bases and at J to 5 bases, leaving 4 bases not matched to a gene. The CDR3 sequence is CASSTGAHQPQHF. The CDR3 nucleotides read TGTGCCAGCAGCACAGGGGCTCATCAGCCCCAGCATTTT.

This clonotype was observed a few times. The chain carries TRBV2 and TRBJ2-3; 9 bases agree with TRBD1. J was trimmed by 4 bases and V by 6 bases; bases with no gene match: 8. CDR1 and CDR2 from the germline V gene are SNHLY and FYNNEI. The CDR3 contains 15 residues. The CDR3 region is CASRPGQGHSDTQYF. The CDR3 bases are TGTGCCAGCAGGCCGGGACAGGGTCACTCAGATACGCAGTATTTT.

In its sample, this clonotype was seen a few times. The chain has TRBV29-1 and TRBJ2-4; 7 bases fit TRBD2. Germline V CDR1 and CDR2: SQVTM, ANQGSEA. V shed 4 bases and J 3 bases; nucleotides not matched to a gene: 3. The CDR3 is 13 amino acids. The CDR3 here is CSVAGGIKNIQYF. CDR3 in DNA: TGCAGCGTTGCGGGAGGAATCAAAAACATTCAGTACTTC.

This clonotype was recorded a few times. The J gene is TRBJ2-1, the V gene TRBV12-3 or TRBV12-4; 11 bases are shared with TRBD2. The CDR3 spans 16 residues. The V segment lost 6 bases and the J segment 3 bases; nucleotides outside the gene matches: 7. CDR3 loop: CASSKGTSGLYNEQFF. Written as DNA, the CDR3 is TGTGCCAGCAGCAAAGGGACTAGCGGACTCTACAATGAGCAGTTCTTC.

DNA of the CDR3: TGTGCCAGCAGCCCGGGATGGGGGCAGGGGACTGAAGCTTTCTTT. As protein: CASSPGWGQGTEAFF. The V call is TRBV3-1, the J call TRBJ1-1, with D possibly matching TRBD1 (6 bases). Germline-derived CDR1 and CDR2 are LGHDT and YNNKEL (reference sequence). This CDR3 is 15 amino acids long. V was cut by 4 bases and J by 5 bases, with 17 bases left in between.

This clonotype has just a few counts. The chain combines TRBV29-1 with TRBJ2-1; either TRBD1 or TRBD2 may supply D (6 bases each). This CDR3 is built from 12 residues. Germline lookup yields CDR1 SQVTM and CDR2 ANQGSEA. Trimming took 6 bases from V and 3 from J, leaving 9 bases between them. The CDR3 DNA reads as TGCAGCGTCGGGGGCGGCTACAATGAGCAGTTCTTC. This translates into CSVGGGYNEQFF.

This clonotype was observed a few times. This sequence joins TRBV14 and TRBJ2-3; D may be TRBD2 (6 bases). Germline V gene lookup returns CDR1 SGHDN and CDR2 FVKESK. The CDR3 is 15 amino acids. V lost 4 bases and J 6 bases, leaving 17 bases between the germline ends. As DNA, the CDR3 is TGTGCCAGCAGCCCCGGAGGGTGGCAGTCGGATACGCAGTATTTT. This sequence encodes CASSPGGWQSDTQYF.

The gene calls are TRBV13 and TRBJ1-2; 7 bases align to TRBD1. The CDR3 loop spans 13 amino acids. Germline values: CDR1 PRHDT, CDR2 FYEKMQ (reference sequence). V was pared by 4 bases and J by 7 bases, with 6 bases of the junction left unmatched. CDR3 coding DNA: TGTGCCAGCAGCTCTAGACAGGGCCGTGGCTACACCTTC. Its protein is CASSSRQGRGYTF.

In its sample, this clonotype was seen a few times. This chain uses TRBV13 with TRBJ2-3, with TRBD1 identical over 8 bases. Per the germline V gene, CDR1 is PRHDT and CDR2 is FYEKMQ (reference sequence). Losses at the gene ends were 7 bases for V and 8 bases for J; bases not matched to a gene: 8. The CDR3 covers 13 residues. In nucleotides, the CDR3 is TGTGCCAGCACCATGCAGGGGGCTAGTACGCAGTATTTT. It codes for CASTMQGASTQYF.

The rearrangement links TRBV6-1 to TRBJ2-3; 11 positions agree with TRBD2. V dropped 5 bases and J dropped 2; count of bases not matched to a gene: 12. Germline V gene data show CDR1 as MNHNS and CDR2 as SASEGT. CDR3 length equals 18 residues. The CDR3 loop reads CASSPGPLAGGHTDTQYF. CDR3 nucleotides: TGTGCCAGCAGTCCCGGGCCCCTAGCGGGAGGCCACACAGATACGCAGTATTTT.

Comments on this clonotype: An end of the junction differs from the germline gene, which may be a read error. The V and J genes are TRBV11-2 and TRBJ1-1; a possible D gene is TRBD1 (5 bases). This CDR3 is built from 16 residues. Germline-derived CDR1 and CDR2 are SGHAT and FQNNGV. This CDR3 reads CASTLNRIGQNTEAFF. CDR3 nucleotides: TGTGCCAGCACCTTAAACAGGATTGGACAGAACACTGAAGCTTTCTTT.

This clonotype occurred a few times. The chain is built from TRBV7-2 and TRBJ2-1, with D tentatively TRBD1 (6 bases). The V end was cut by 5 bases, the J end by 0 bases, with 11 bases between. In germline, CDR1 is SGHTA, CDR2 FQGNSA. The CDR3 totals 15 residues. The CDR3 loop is CASSVQGSSYNEQFF. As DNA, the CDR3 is TGTGCCAGCAGCGTACAGGGCAGCTCCTACAATGAGCAGTTCTTC.

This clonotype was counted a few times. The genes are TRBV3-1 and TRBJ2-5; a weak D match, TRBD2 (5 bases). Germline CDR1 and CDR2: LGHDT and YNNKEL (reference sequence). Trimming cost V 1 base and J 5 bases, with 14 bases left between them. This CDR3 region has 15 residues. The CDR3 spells CASSQVRGSRETQYF. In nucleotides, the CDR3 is TGTGCCAGCAGCCAAGTTCGGGGTAGCAGGGAGACCCAGTACTTC.

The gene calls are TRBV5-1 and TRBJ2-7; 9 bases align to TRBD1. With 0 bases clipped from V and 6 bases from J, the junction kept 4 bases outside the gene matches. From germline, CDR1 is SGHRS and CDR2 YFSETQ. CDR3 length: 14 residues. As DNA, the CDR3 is TGCGCCAGCAGCTTGGAACAGGGGGCTTTCGAGCAGTACTTC. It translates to CASSLEQGAFEQYF.

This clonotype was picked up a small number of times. In DNA form, the CDR3 reads TGTGCCAGCAGCCTGGACCACAGGCCCAATGAGCAGTTCTTC. It yields the protein CASSLDHRPNEQFF. This chain connects TRBV11-1 to TRBJ2-1; tentative D call: TRBD1 (5 bases). This CDR3 comprises 14 residues. V dropped 5 bases and J dropped 6 bases, with 14 bases sitting between them. The V gene's germline CDR1 is SGHAT and CDR2 FQDESV (reference sequence).

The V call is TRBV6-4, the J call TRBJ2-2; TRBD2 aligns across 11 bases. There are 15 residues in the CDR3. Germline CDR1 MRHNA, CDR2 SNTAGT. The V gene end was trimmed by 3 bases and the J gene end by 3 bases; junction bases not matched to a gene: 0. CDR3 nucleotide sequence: TGTGCCAGCAGTGAACTAGCGGGGGACACCGGGGAGCTGTTTTTT. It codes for CASSELAGDTGELFF.

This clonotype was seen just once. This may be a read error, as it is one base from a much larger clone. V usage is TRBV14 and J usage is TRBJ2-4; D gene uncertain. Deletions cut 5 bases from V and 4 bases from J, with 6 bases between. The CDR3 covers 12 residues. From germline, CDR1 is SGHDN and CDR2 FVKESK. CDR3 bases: TGTGCCAGCAGCGGGCAAAAAAACATTCAGTACTTC. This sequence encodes CASSGQKNIQYF.

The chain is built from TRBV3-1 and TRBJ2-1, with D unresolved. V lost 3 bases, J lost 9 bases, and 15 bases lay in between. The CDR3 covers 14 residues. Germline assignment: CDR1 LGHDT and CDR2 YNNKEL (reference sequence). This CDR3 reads CASSQHSGLGEQFF. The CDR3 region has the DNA TGTGCCAGCAGCCAGCATTCCGGTCTTGGTGAGCAGTTCTTC.

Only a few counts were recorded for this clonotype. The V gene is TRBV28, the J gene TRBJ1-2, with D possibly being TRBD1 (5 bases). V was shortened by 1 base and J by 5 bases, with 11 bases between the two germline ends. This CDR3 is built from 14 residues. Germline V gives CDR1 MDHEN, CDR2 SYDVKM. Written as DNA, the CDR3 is TGTGCCAGCAGTTTATTCGGGACCTCGTATGGCTACACCTTC. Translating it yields CASSLFGTSYGYTF.

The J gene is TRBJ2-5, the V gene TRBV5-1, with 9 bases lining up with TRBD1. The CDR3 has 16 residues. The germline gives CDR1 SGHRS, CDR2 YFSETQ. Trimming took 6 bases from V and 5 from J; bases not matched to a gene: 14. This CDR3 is CASIPSPIQGAETQYF. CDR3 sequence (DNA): TGCGCCAGCATCCCGTCCCCAATACAGGGGGCGGAGACCCAGTACTTC.

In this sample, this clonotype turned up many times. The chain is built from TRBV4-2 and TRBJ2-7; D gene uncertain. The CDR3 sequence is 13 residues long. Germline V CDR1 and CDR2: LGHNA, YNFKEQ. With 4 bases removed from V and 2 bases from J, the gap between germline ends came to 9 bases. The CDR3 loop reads CASSLFRTYEQYF. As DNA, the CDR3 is TGTGCCAGCAGCCTCTTTAGGACCTACGAGCAGTACTTC.

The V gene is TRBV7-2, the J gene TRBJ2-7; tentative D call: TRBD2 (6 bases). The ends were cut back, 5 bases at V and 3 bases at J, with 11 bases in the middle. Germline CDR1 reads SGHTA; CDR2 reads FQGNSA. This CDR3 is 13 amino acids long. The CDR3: CASSAGLRYEQYF. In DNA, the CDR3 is TGTGCCAGCAGCGCGGGACTTCGCTACGAGCAGTACTTC. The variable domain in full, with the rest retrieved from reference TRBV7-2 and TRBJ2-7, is GAGVSQSPSNKVTEKGKDVELRCDPISGHTALYWYRQSLGQGLEFLIYFQGNSAPDKSGLPSDRFSAERTGGSVSTLTIQRTQQEDSAVYLCASSAGLRYEQYFGPGTRLTVT.

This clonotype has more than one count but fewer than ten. CDR3: CASSQSNRVSRETQYF. The DNA for the CDR3 is TGTGCCAGCAGCCAATCTAACAGGGTTTCCAGAGAGACCCAGTACTTC. This chain connects TRBV3-1 to TRBJ2-7; D perhaps matches TRBD1 (6 bases). The DNA end is more similar to TRBJ2-5, so the J call may be wrong. Germline values: CDR1 LGHDT, CDR2 YNNKEL (reference sequence). This CDR3 is built from 16 residues.

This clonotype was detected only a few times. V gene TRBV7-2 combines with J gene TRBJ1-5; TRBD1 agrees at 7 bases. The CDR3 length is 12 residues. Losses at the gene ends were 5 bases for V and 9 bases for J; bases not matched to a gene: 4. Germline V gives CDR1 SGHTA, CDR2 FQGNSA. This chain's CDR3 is CASSPQGGPQHF. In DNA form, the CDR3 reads TGTGCCAGCAGCCCCCAGGGGGGGCCCCAGCATTTT. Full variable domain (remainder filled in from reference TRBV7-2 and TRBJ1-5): GAGVSQSPSNKVTEKGKDVELRCDPISGHTALYWYRQSLGQGLEFLIYFQGNSAPDKSGLPSDRFSAERTGGSVSTLTIQRTQQEDSAVYLCASSPQGGPQHFGDGTRLSIL.

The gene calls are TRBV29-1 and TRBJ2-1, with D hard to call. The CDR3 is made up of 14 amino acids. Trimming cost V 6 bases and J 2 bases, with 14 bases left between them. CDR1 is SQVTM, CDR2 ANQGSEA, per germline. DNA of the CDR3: TGCAGCGTCCCCGGGCCTAGGGCCTACAATGAGCAGTTCTTC. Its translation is CSVPGPRAYNEQFF.

CDR3 amino acids: CASSGTGGLGEQYF. CDR3 DNA: TGTGCCAGCAGTGGGACAGGGGGCCTAGGCGAGCAGTACTTC. This chain joins TRBV2 and TRBJ2-7, with 11 positions matching TRBD1. The junction had 5 bases not matched to a gene; V was cut back by 4 bases and J by 6 bases. The germline gives CDR1 SNHLY, CDR2 FYNNEI. This CDR3 is built from 14 residues. Full variable domain (outside the CDR3, taken from reference TRBV2 and TRBJ2-7): EPEVTQTPSHQVTQMGQEVILRCVPISNHLYFYWYRQILGQKVEFLVSFYNNEISEKSEIFDDQFSVERPDGSNFTLKIRSTKLEDSAMYFCASSGTGGLGEQYFGPGTRLTVT.

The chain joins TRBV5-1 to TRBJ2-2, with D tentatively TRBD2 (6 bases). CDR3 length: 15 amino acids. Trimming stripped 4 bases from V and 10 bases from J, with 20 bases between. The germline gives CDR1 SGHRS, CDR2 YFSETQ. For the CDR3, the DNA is TGCGCCAGCAGCAGGCAAGGAGGGAGCTCCGAGGAGCTGTTTTTT. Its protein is CASSRQGGSSEELFF.